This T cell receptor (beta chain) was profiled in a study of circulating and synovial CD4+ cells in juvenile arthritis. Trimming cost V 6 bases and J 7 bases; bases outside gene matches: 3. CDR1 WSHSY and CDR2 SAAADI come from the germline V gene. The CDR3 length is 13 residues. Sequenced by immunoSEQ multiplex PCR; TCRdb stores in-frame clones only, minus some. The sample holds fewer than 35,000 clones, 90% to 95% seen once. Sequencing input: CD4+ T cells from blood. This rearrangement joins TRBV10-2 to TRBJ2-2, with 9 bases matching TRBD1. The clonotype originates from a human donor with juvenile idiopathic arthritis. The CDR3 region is CASRQGAIGELFF. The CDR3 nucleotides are TGCGCCAGCAGACAGGGGGCAATCGGGGAGCTGTTTTTT.